Presented here are 8 T cell receptor beta chains from one specimen sequenced in a study of cytomegalovirus exposure and HLA in healthy donors. PCR amplification relied on 60 Vbeta primers (plus 13 Jbeta primers). Assay used: immunoSEQ multiplex PCR; TCRdb lists only in-frame clones, some missing. The table lists about 110,000 clones, about 71% of them singletons. Material: PBMCs. These receptors originate from a boy between 10 and 17 years old in good health and CMV-seronegative.

This sequence joins TRBV9 and TRBJ1-2, with TRBD1 as a possible D gene (5 bases). Germline V CDR1 and CDR2: SGDLS, YYNGEE. CDR3 length: 12 residues. V lost 2 bases and J lost 8, with 10 bases in between. DNA for the CDR3: TGTGCCAGCAGCGTCCTCGGGGGGGGCTACACCTTC. It specifies CASSVLGGGYTF.

The CDR3 coding sequence is TGCGCCAGCAGCCAAGATGGGGCTAGCGGGAACACAGATACGCAGTATTTT. It codes for CASSQDGASGNTDTQYF. The J gene is TRBJ2-3, the V gene TRBV4-3; 9 bases are shared with TRBD2. The CDR3 is made up of 17 amino acids. The germline gives CDR1 LGHNA, CDR2 YSLEER. V gave up 0 bases and J gave up 2 bases; unmatched junction bases: 6.

The genes are TRBV5-5 and TRBJ2-7, with 10 bases identical to TRBD2. This CDR3 contains 16 residues. Germline values: CDR1 SGHKS, CDR2 YYEKEE (reference sequence). V gave up 2 bases and J gave up 1 base; unmatched junction bases: 6. The CDR3 loop is CASSFKVAGGSYEQYF. The DNA for the CDR3 is TGTGCCAGCAGCTTTAAGGTAGCGGGGGGATCCTACGAGCAGTACTTC.

The chain recombines TRBV5-5 with TRBJ2-1, with D possibly TRBD1 on 5 matching bases. This CDR3 comprises 15 residues. The V gene lost 4 bases and the J gene lost 3 bases, with 14 bases spanning the gap. CDR1 and CDR2 (germline): SGHKS, YYEKEE (reference sequence). The CDR3 bases are TGTGCCAGCAGCAGACAGTTTAGTCTCTACAATGAGCAGTTCTTC. This encodes CASSRQFSLYNEQFF.

V gene TRBV28 combines with J gene TRBJ2-3, with TRBD2 as a possible D gene (7 bases). The CDR3 sequence is 15 residues long. Germline CDR1 MDHEN, CDR2 SYDVKM. V lost 6 bases and J lost 5, with 18 bases in between. CDR3 residues: CASRSGGAFGDTQYF. The CDR3 bases are TGTGCCAGCAGGTCGGGGGGCGCTTTTGGAGATACGCAGTATTTT. The full variable domain, its missing parts supplied by reference TRBV28 and TRBJ2-3, is DVKVTQSSRYLVKRTGEKVFLECVQDMDHENMFWYRQDPGLGLRLIYFSYDVKMKEKGDIPEGYSVSREKKERFSLILESASTNQTSMYLCASRSGGAFGDTQYFGPGTRLTVL.

This chain links TRBV7-3 with TRBJ2-1, with 11 nucleotides matching TRBD2. This CDR3 spans 15 amino acids. Trimming removed 5 bases from V and 8 bases from J; junction bases left unmatched: 8. Looked up from germline, CDR1 is SGHTA and CDR2 is FQGTGA. The CDR3 DNA follows: TGTGCCAGCAGCCTTAGCGGGGGGGTCTGGGATGAGCAGTTCTTC. Translated: CASSLSGGVWDEQFF.

V usage is TRBV19 and J usage is TRBJ1-2; TRBD1 aligns across 11 bases. V lost 6 bases to trimming and J lost 2 bases; unmatched junction nucleotides: 2. The CDR3 runs to 14 residues. Germline V gene lookup returns CDR1 LNHDA and CDR2 SQIVND (reference sequence). Here the CDR3 reads CASRWDRGNYGYTF. CDR3 sequence (DNA): TGTGCCAGTAGATGGGACAGGGGGAACTATGGCTACACCTTC.

This clone has more than one count but fewer than ten. This chain joins TRBV28 and TRBJ1-2; TRBD1 is a possible D gene (5 bases). V was clipped by 6 bases and J by 7 bases, with 18 bases between them. This CDR3 has 14 residues. Germline V gene sequence: CDR1 MDHEN, CDR2 SYDVKM. The CDR3 loop reads CASSPTDSLAGYTF. CDR3 bases: TGTGCCAGCAGCCCGACAGACAGCTTGGCTGGCTACACCTTC.